The next 26 T cell receptor beta chains were all read from a single sample in a study of Ad26.COV2.S vaccination and SARS-CoV-2 variants. Treatment given: 19 received Ad26.COV2.S at low or high dose, single or two shots; several received placebo; per-sample allocation not given. The study sampled participants on day 63 after the first vaccine or placebo injection. Assay: immunoSEQ multiplex PCR; the TCRdb copy retains only in-frame clones and omits some. This table holds around 400,000 clones, 90% found once. The sequencing here drew on peripheral blood, taken in a trial of Ad26.COV2.S vaccine versus placebo. Receptors were obtained from a person between 18 and 60 years old who received the Ad26.COV2.S COVID-19 vaccine or a placebo.

The chain links TRBV12-3 or TRBV12-4 to TRBJ2-7; D not resolved. The CDR3 spans 13 residues. The ends were cut back, 5 bases at V and 4 bases at J, with 12 bases in the middle. The CDR3 here is CASSPPVLYEQYF. The CDR3 DNA follows: TGTGCCAGCAGTCCCCCAGTATTATACGAGCAGTACTTC.

About this clone itself: Other DNA sequences within the sample encode an identical CDR3. The V call is TRBV18, the J call TRBJ2-1, with TRBD1 matching over 7 bases. CDR1 is KGHSH, CDR2 LQKENI, per germline. This CDR3 contains 15 residues. Trimming removed 6 bases from V and 1 base from J; junction bases left unmatched: 6. The CDR3 nucleotides are TGTGCCAGCTCTCGACAGGGTTCGTCCTACAATGAGCAGTTCTTC. Its protein product is CASSRQGSSYNEQFF.

The rearrangement links TRBV19 to TRBJ2-7, with D maybe TRBD1 (6 bases). The CDR3 spans 17 residues. Germline values: CDR1 LNHDA, CDR2 SQIVND (reference sequence). V was trimmed by 4 bases and J by 5 bases, leaving 24 bases between them. CDR3 amino acids: CASSTADRMGVLDEQYF. CDR3 nucleotide sequence: TGTGCCAGTAGTACCGCCGACAGGATGGGGGTATTGGACGAGCAGTACTTC.

The CDR3 bases are TGTGCCAGCAGCCATCCACGGGACAGTAACCACGAGCAGTACTTC. Its translation: CASSHPRDSNHEQYF. V gene TRBV14 combines with J gene TRBJ2-7; 7 nucleotides align to TRBD1. V was clipped by 3 bases and J by 5 bases; unmatched bases: 10. The V gene's germline CDR1 is SGHDN and CDR2 FVKESK. This CDR3 comprises 15 residues.

This clone was counted a few times. V and J are TRBV27 and TRBJ2-1; D is unclear. Germline loops: CDR1 MNHEY, CDR2 SMNVEV (reference sequence). This CDR3 comprises 15 residues. V gave up 3 bases and J gave up 2 bases, with 11 bases separating them. This chain's CDR3 is CASSLGLSAYNEQFF. The CDR3 nucleotides read TGTGCCAGCAGTTTGGGTTTGTCGGCCTACAATGAGCAGTTCTTC.

The chain links TRBV19 to TRBJ1-2; 9 bases are a match to TRBD1. This CDR3 is 14 amino acids long. CDR1 and CDR2 from the germline V gene are LNHDA and SQIVND (reference sequence). The trim removed 2 bases at V and 4 bases at J, leaving 2 bases unmatched. Here the CDR3 reads CASSITGGSYGYTF. In DNA form, the CDR3 reads TGTGCCAGTAGTATAACAGGGGGCAGCTATGGCTACACCTTC. Variable domain in full (rest from reference TRBV19 and TRBJ1-2): DGGITQSPKYLFRKEGQNVTLSCEQNLNHDAMYWYRQDPGQGLRLIYYSQIVNDFQKGDIAEGYSVSREKKESFPLTVTSAQKNPTAFYLCASSITGGSYGYTFGSGTRLTVV.

The genes are TRBV24-1 and TRBJ2-5; D unclear. V was clipped by 3 bases and J by 2 bases, with 12 bases between them. The CDR3 spans 15 residues. Looked up from germline, CDR1 is KGHDR and CDR2 is SFDVKD. The CDR3 DNA follows: TGTGCCACCAGTGATCCGGGTGGGTTTCAAGAGACCCAGTACTTC. It encodes CATSDPGGFQETQYF.

This clone occurred once. The genes are TRBV28 and TRBJ1-2; TRBD1 matches at 9 bases. The V segment lost 8 bases and the J segment 5 bases; nucleotides outside the gene matches: 9. Germline assignment: CDR1 MDHEN and CDR2 SYDVKM. This CDR3 has 14 amino acids. CDR3 protein: CASSRRGTGYGYTF. CDR3 DNA: TGTGCCAGCTCGAGACGAGGGACAGGGTATGGCTACACCTTC.

This clone was detected only once. J is TRBJ2-7 and V is TRBV29-1, with a weak D call TRBD1 (5 bases). V shed 3 bases and J shed 5 bases, with 14 bases lying between them. The CDR3 length is 13 residues. The V gene's germline CDR1 is SQVTM and CDR2 ANQGSEA. The DNA of the CDR3 is TGCAGCGTTGAGTTCCCAGGGCGCGACGAGCAGTACTTC. This sequence encodes CSVEFPGRDEQYF.

CDR3 sequence: CASRSRTSTTNTGELFF. The CDR3 bases are TGCGCCAGCAGATCTCGGACTAGCACTACGAACACCGGGGAGCTGTTTTTT. V gene TRBV10-1 combines with J gene TRBJ2-2, with 8 bases identical to TRBD2. This CDR3 is built from 17 residues. After removal of 6 bases from V and 0 bases from J, the junction contained 9 bases not matched to a gene. Per the germline V gene, CDR1 is WNHNN and CDR2 is SYGVQD (reference sequence).

In the case of this clone: Other DNA sequences in the same sample also yield this CDR3. The rearrangement uses TRBV19 and TRBJ1-1; tentative D call: TRBD1 (5 bases). This CDR3 is 12 amino acids long. Germline CDR1 LNHDA, CDR2 SQIVND (reference sequence). Trimming pared 7 bases from V and 3 bases from J, leaving 9 bases between. Here the CDR3 reads CASKRGDTEAFF. Written as DNA, the CDR3 is TGTGCCAGTAAACGGGGGGACACTGAAGCTTTCTTT.

This chain connects TRBV10-3 to TRBJ1-2, with 7 positions matching TRBD1. The CDR3 is made up of 13 amino acids. The ends lost 4 bases at V and 3 bases at J; junction bases unmatched: 2. CDR1 and CDR2 (germline): ENHRY, SYGVKD. The CDR3 region has the DNA TGTGCCATCAGTGTGACAGGGTACTATGGCTACACCTTC. Translated, it gives CAISVTGYYGYTF.

V and J are TRBV6-1 and TRBJ1-6; D gene unclear. This CDR3 comprises 14 residues. Germline-derived CDR1 and CDR2 are MNHNS and SASEGT. V lost 3 bases, J lost 7 bases, and 10 bases lay in between. CDR3 region: CASSDITMNSPLHF. CDR3 bases: TGTGCCAGCAGTGACATCACCATGAATTCACCCCTCCACTTT.

This clone was seen just once. This rearrangement joins TRBV5-4 to TRBJ2-2; 13 nucleotides match TRBD2. The germline V gene encodes CDR1 SGHNT and CDR2 YYREEE (reference sequence). V was clipped by 3 bases and J by 4 bases; unmatched bases: 6. CDR3 length: 17 residues. The CDR3 reads CASSSRTSGSPTGELFF. In nucleotides, the CDR3 is TGTGCCAGCAGCTCAAGGACTAGCGGGAGCCCCACCGGGGAGCTGTTTTTT.

J is TRBJ2-3 and V is TRBV7-2; 11 nucleotides line up with TRBD2. Losses at the gene ends were 0 bases for V and 5 bases for J; bases not matched to a gene: 4. The CDR3 sequence is 16 residues long. The germline gives CDR1 SGHTA, CDR2 FQGNSA. This CDR3 is CASSLALAGVLDTQYF. DNA for the CDR3: TGTGCCAGCAGCTTAGCACTAGCGGGGGTGCTAGATACGCAGTATTTT.

The chain couples TRBV6-5 to TRBJ2-7; D ambiguous. Germline V lookup: CDR1 MNHEY, CDR2 SVGAGI. With 7 bases removed from V and 4 bases from J, the gap between germline ends came to 11 bases. CDR3 size: 12 residues. For the CDR3, the DNA is TGTGCCAGCACCCCGGACGGATACGAGCAGTACTTC. Translated, it gives CASTPDGYEQYF.

The chain couples TRBV12-3 or TRBV12-4 to TRBJ2-1; possible D gene TRBD1, 5 bases. This CDR3 spans 13 amino acids. V was clipped by 4 bases and J by 3 bases, with 7 bases between them. CDR3 amino acids: CASSYQGYNEQFF. CDR3 sequence (DNA): TGTGCCAGCAGTTATCAGGGCTACAATGAGCAGTTCTTC.

The gene calls are TRBV11-3 and TRBJ2-4; 8 nucleotides align to TRBD1. From germline, CDR1 is SGHNT and CDR2 YENEEA. The CDR3 spans 15 residues. The ends lost 0 bases at V and 9 bases at J; junction bases unmatched: 7. CDR3 sequence: CASSLDPAGQGIQYF. CDR3 bases: TGTGCCAGCAGCTTAGATCCCGCAGGACAGGGCATTCAGTACTTC.

The V gene is TRBV6-2 or TRBV6-3, the J gene TRBJ1-5; D is unclear. Germline values: CDR1 MNHEY, CDR2 SVGEGT. Trimming pared 4 bases from V and 7 bases from J, leaving 8 bases between. The CDR3 is 12 amino acids. Written as DNA, the CDR3 is TGTGCCAGCAGTTGGGGTATACAGCCCCAGCATTTT. It specifies CASSWGIQPQHF.

This rearrangement joins TRBV27 to TRBJ2-4; 12 nucleotides line up with TRBD2. V trimming: 8 bases; J trimming: 0 bases; junction bases outside the gene matches: 2. CDR3 length: 15 amino acids. CDR1 and CDR2 from the germline V gene are MNHEY and SMNVEV (reference sequence). CDR3 region: CASGTSGRAKNIQYF. Here the CDR3 DNA reads TGTGCCAGCGGGACTAGCGGGCGAGCCAAAAACATTCAGTACTTC.

J is TRBJ2-7 and V is TRBV6-1; D is uncertain. The V end was cut by 2 bases, the J end by 3 bases, with 11 bases between. The germline V gene encodes CDR1 MNHNS and CDR2 SASEGT. The CDR3 is made up of 14 amino acids. CDR3 region: CASSEFGSYYEQYF. CDR3 DNA sequence: TGTGCCAGCAGTGAATTTGGCAGTTACTACGAGCAGTACTTC.

This chain connects TRBV11-2 to TRBJ2-2; 8 bases fit TRBD2. The CDR3 covers 17 residues. J gave up 0 bases and V 5 bases, and 8 bases lay outside the gene matches. CDR1 is SGHAT, CDR2 FQNNGV, per germline. The DNA for the CDR3 is TGTGCCAGCAGCCGTTACCCTAGCGGGTCGAACACCGGGGAGCTGTTTTTT. Translation gives CASSRYPSGSNTGELFF.

V usage is TRBV18 and J usage is TRBJ2-7, with D perhaps assigned TRBD1 or TRBD2 (5 bases each). This CDR3 spans 17 amino acids. Germline CDR1 reads KGHSH; CDR2 reads LQKENI. The V end lost 3 bases, the J end lost 1 base, and 19 bases lay between the germline ends. This CDR3 is CASSPRVGTRESYEQYF. CDR3 DNA: TGTGCCAGCTCACCGCGCGTGGGGACCAGAGAATCCTACGAGCAGTACTTC.

This chain connects TRBV10-2 to TRBJ2-1; TRBD1 aligns across 7 bases. The CDR3 runs 18 residues. The V gene end was trimmed by 0 bases and the J gene end by 0 bases; junction bases not matched to a gene: 8. The germline CDR1 and CDR2 sequences are WSHSY and SAAADI. Here the CDR3 reads CASSESTGSLISYNEQFF. The CDR3 coding sequence is TGCGCCAGCAGTGAGTCGACAGGGTCGTTAATCTCCTACAATGAGCAGTTCTTC.

This chain joins TRBV18 and TRBJ2-5; possible D gene TRBD1, 5 bases. The germline V gene encodes CDR1 KGHSH and CDR2 LQKENI. The CDR3 loop spans 13 amino acids. V was trimmed by 4 bases and J by 2 bases, leaving 8 bases between them. CDR3 sequence reads: CASSQDTQETQYF. The DNA for the CDR3 is TGTGCCAGCTCACAGGACACACAAGAGACCCAGTACTTC.

V and J are TRBV28 and TRBJ2-2; D unclear. The V gene lost 8 bases and the J gene lost 4 bases, with 11 bases spanning the gap. In germline, CDR1 is MDHEN, CDR2 SYDVKM. This CDR3 has 13 amino acids. The CDR3, as DNA: TGTGCCAGCGTCCTAAGAGGCACCGGGGAGCTGTTTTTT. It codes for CASVLRGTGELFF.